One and the same sample provided the 17 T cell receptor beta chains below, sequenced in a study of long-term antiretroviral therapy in people with HIV. Running of the v3.0 immunoSEQ assay took place at survey level. The protocol was immunoSEQ multiplex PCR, while the TCRdb copy is restricted to in-frame clones and leaves out a portion. The table includes about 17,000 clones, roughly 90% detected once. Sample: unsorted PBMCs, taken 0.3 years after starting antiretroviral therapy. The receptors here all came from a man aged 55 to 70 with HIV.

The V and J genes are TRBV5-6 and TRBJ2-7; 13 bases match TRBD2. CDR1 and CDR2 from the germline V gene are SGHDT and YYEEEE. Trimming removed 1 base from V and 3 bases from J; junction bases left unmatched: 13. This CDR3 contains 19 residues. Written as DNA, the CDR3 is TGTGCCAGCAGCTTGATCTCCCGGACTAGCGGGAGCAGGGGCTACGAGCAGTACTTC. This translates into CASSLISRTSGSRGYEQYF. The full variable domain, completed using reference TRBV5-6 and TRBJ2-7, is DAGVTQSPTHLIKTRGQQVTLRCSPKSGHDTVSWYQQALGQGPQFIFQYYEEEERQRGNFPDRFSGHQFPNYSSELNVNALLLGDSALYLCASSLISRTSGSRGYEQYFGPGTRLTVT.

The CDR3 DNA reads as TGTGCCAGCAGTTTCCCCGGCTGGGGGGGCTACACCTTC. Its protein is CASSFPGWGGYTF. V gene TRBV28 combines with J gene TRBJ1-2, with D possibly matching TRBD1 (5 bases). CDR1 and CDR2 from the germline V gene are MDHEN and SYDVKM. The germline V and J ends were trimmed by 3 bases and 8 bases, with 13 bases remaining between them. This CDR3 region has 13 residues.

This chain links TRBV7-9 with TRBJ1-2; tentative D call: TRBD1 (6 bases). Germline values: CDR1 SEHNR, CDR2 FQNEAQ (reference sequence). The V end was cut by 3 bases, the J end by 6 bases, with 8 bases between. CDR3 length: 12 residues. The CDR3 DNA is TGTGCCAGCAGCTTTGGGGGCGATGGCTACACCTTC. Translation gives CASSFGGDGYTF.

In its sample, this clone was seen once. This rearrangement joins TRBV5-1 to TRBJ2-3; TRBD1 agrees at 9 bases. This CDR3 has 14 residues. V trimming: 4 bases; J trimming: 5 bases; junction bases outside the gene matches: 5. Germline V gene data show CDR1 as SGHRS and CDR2 as YFSETQ. CDR3 nucleotides: TGCGCCAGCAGCGTCGGACAGGGGAGAGATACGCAGTATTTT. As protein: CASSVGQGRDTQYF.

This chain joins TRBV11-2 and TRBJ2-7; TRBD1 matches at 9 bases. V dropped 1 base and J dropped 3; count of bases not matched to a gene: 7. The CDR3 length is 16 residues. Germline CDR1 and CDR2: SGHAT and FQNNGV. CDR3 DNA: TGTGCCAGCAGCTTAGTCGGTGGGACAGGGTACTACGAGCAGTACTTC. This gives the protein CASSLVGGTGYYEQYF.

The chain uses TRBV11-3 and TRBJ2-1, with TRBD2 identical over 12 bases. Germline V gene lookup returns CDR1 SGHNT and CDR2 YENEEA. V dropped 5 bases and J dropped 5; count of bases not matched to a gene: 7. The CDR3 has 16 residues. The CDR3 DNA follows: TGTGCCAGCAGCCCGCGGACTAGCGGGATAAACAATGAGCAGTTCTTC. Protein: CASSPRTSGINNEQFF. The full variable domain, rest sourced from reference TRBV11-3 and TRBJ2-1, is EAGVVQSPRYKIIEKKQPVAFWCNPISGHNTLYWYLQNLGQGPELLIRYENEEAVDDSQLPKDRFSAERLKGVDSTLKIQPAELGDSAVYLCASSPRTSGINNEQFFGPGTRLTVL.

This clone came up a few times. The genes are TRBV5-5 and TRBJ1-5; D call uncertain. Trimming shortened V by 2 bases and J by 4 bases, and 10 bases separated the two germline ends. Germline-derived CDR1 and CDR2 are SGHKS and YYEKEE (reference sequence). The CDR3 has 14 residues. The CDR3 DNA sequence: TGTGCCAGCAGCTTCGAGGGCTTTAATCAGCCCCAGCATTTT. It specifies CASSFEGFNQPQHF.

Only one count was recorded for this clone. The chain uses TRBV27 and TRBJ1-2; 8 bases fit TRBD1. The CDR3 covers 15 residues. The J segment lost 4 bases and the V segment lost 6 bases, leaving 10 bases of the junction unmatched. The germline CDR1 and CDR2 sequences are MNHEY and SMNVEV (reference sequence). This chain's CDR3 is CASSPTDRELYGYTF. The DNA for the CDR3 is TGTGCCAGCAGCCCGACGGACAGGGAGCTCTATGGCTACACCTTC.

This sequence joins TRBV5-1 and TRBJ1-3; D gene uncertain. The germline V gene has CDR1 SGHRS and CDR2 YFSETQ. CDR3 length: 14 residues. V lost 0 bases and J 4 bases, leaving 8 bases between the germline ends. The chain's CDR3 is CASSLAPPGNTIYF. CDR3 coding DNA: TGCGCCAGCAGCTTGGCCCCGCCCGGAAACACCATATATTTT.

The genes are TRBV5-4 and TRBJ1-2; 7 nucleotides line up with TRBD1. There are 16 residues in the CDR3. Unmatched junction bases numbered 6, after V lost 1 base and J lost 0 bases. CDR1 is SGHNT and CDR2 is YYREEE in the germline V gene (reference sequence). CDR3 protein: CASSLKTGTANYGYTF. The CDR3 DNA follows: TGTGCCAGCAGCTTGAAAACTGGGACAGCTAACTATGGCTACACCTTC.

The genes are TRBV7-9 and TRBJ2-1, with TRBD1 matching 9 bases. The CDR3 length is 16 residues. Trimming removed 1 base from V and 5 bases from J; junction bases left unmatched: 6. The germline gives CDR1 SEHNR, CDR2 FQNEAQ (reference sequence). CDR3 sequence: CASSLETGGSNNEQFF. As DNA, the CDR3 is TGTGCCAGCAGCTTAGAAACAGGGGGCAGTAACAATGAGCAGTTCTTC.

This sequence joins TRBV18 and TRBJ2-2, with TRBD1 as a possible D gene (6 bases). Germline loops: CDR1 KGHSH, CDR2 LQKENI. The CDR3 contains 15 residues. V lost 4 bases and J lost 3, with 12 bases in between. CDR3 residues: CASSLRTEYTGELFF. DNA for the CDR3: TGTGCCAGCTCACTACGGACAGAGTACACCGGGGAGCTGTTTTTT.

The V call is TRBV7-2, the J call TRBJ2-1, with D unresolved. V was pared by 5 bases and J by 11 bases, with 16 bases between. CDR3 size: 13 residues. From germline, CDR1 is SGHTA and CDR2 FQGNSA. In nucleotides, the CDR3 is TGTGCCAGCAGCCCAAGCGAAGTAATTCAGCAGTTCTTC. Its translation is CASSPSEVIQQFF.

This chain joins TRBV6-5 and TRBJ2-7; D gene ambiguous. Trimming removed 0 bases from V and 0 bases from J, with 12 bases in between. Germline V CDR1 and CDR2: MNHEY, SVGAGI. The CDR3 extends over 16 amino acids. DNA for the CDR3: TGTGCCAGCAGTTACTCCCCCGAGGTCAGCTCCTACGAGCAGTACTTC. Protein product: CASSYSPEVSSYEQYF.

V and J are TRBV9 and TRBJ2-7; D call uncertain. V gave up 3 bases and J gave up 9 bases, with 16 bases separating them. The germline V gene has CDR1 SGDLS and CDR2 YYNGEE. The CDR3 consists of 13 residues. CDR3 amino acids: CASSAGPETGQYF. CDR3 DNA: TGTGCCAGCAGCGCAGGACCTGAAACCGGGCAGTACTTC. The full variable domain, rest sourced from reference TRBV9 and TRBJ2-7, is DSGVTQTPKHLITATGQRVTLRCSPRSGDLSVYWYQQSLDQGLQFLIQYYNGEERAKGNILERFSAQQFPDLHSELNLSSLELGDSALYFCASSAGPETGQYFGPGTRLTVT.

The rearrangement links TRBV18 to TRBJ1-4; D is ambiguous. The germline V gene has CDR1 KGHSH and CDR2 LQKENI. There are 14 residues in the CDR3. V was clipped by 4 bases and J by 2 bases, with 8 bases between them. This chain's CDR3 is CASSRMGTNEKLFF. The DNA for the CDR3 is TGTGCCAGCTCACGCATGGGGACTAATGAAAAACTGTTTTTT.

This chain uses TRBV19 with TRBJ2-1, with 7 bases identical to TRBD2. Germline lookup yields CDR1 LNHDA and CDR2 SQIVND (reference sequence). The CDR3 has 16 residues. Germline trimming cut 5 bases from V and 7 bases from J; bases unmatched to any gene: 14. The CDR3 sequence: CASSFLSGAGSNEQFF. The CDR3 nucleotides read TGTGCCAGTAGTTTCCTAAGCGGGGCGGGTAGTAATGAGCAGTTCTTC.